Following are 10 T cell receptor beta chains from one sample sequenced in a study of blood T cell repertoires in COVID-19. Assay used: immunoSEQ multiplex PCR; TCRdb lists only in-frame clones, some missing. Among a few hundred thousand clones listed, around 89% were seen once. Sequencing was carried out using peripheral blood. The receptors stem from a woman aged 25 to 39 with COVID-19, enrolled during active disease.

The V call is TRBV2, the J call TRBJ1-2, with 11 bases that match TRBD1. Per germline, CDR1 SNHLY and CDR2 FYNNEI. V was pared by 2 bases and J by 4 bases, with 3 bases of the junction left unmatched. There are 15 residues in the CDR3. The CDR3 DNA sequence: TGTGCCAGCAGTGAAACGGGACAGGGGGTCTATGGCTACACCTTC. As protein: CASSETGQGVYGYTF.

The chain employs TRBV24-1 and TRBJ2-3; the D gene is possibly TRBD2 (7 bases). Trimming left V 4 bases short and J 4 bases short, with 14 bases between. Germline V CDR1 and CDR2: KGHDR, SFDVKD. There are 15 residues in the CDR3. The CDR3 here is CATSDSREGADTQYF. The CDR3 DNA follows: TGTGCCACCAGTGACTCCAGGGAGGGGGCAGATACGCAGTATTTT.

The chain has TRBV9 and TRBJ2-5; 7 bases match TRBD1. The germline V gene has CDR1 SGDLS and CDR2 YYNGEE. Trimming took 0 bases from V and 2 from J; bases not matched to a gene: 10. This CDR3 contains 17 residues. The CDR3 coding sequence is TGTGCCAGCAGCGTAGGCACCGAGGGGGCAGTTCAAGAGACCCAGTACTTC. Its translation is CASSVGTEGAVQETQYF.

The J gene is TRBJ2-7, the V gene TRBV7-7; TRBD1 aligns across 9 bases. Germline V CDR1 and CDR2: SSHAT, FNYEAQ (reference sequence). J gave up 2 bases and V 5 bases, and 4 bases lay outside the gene matches. The CDR3 length is 14 residues. CDR3 DNA sequence: TGTGCCAGCAGCCTCGGGACAGGGCCCTACGAGCAGTACTTC. The encoded protein is CASSLGTGPYEQYF. Full variable domain (outside the CDR3, taken from reference TRBV7-7 and TRBJ2-7): GAGVSQSPRYKVTKRGQDVTLRCDPISSHATLYWYQQALGQGPEFLTYFNYEAQPDKSGLPSDRFSAERPEGSISTLTIQRTEQRDSAMYRCASSLGTGPYEQYFGPGTRLTVT.

The chain combines TRBV14 with TRBJ1-1; D gene ambiguous. Germline lookup yields CDR1 SGHDN and CDR2 FVKESK. Trimming left V 1 base short and J 8 bases short, with 14 bases between. The CDR3 spans 14 residues. In DNA form, the CDR3 reads TGTGCCAGCAGCCAAGCCTTCGGTTTGTCCGAAGCTTTCTTT. It codes for CASSQAFGLSEAFF.

The table lists this clone with many counts. The chain recombines TRBV2 with TRBJ1-2, with D unclear. The germline V gene has CDR1 SNHLY and CDR2 FYNNEI. Trimming left V 1 base short and J 8 bases short, with 11 bases between. The CDR3 length is 13 residues. CDR3 loop: CASSEEGGYGYTF. In DNA, the CDR3 is TGTGCCAGCAGTGAAGAGGGAGGGTACGGCTACACCTTC.

V gene TRBV2 combines with J gene TRBJ1-2; D remains unclear. The V end lost 6 bases, the J end lost 2 bases, and 16 bases lay between the germline ends. The CDR3 is 15 residues long. Germline loops: CDR1 SNHLY, CDR2 FYNNEI. The CDR3 loop reads CASRPVEGGNYGYTF. The CDR3 DNA reads as TGTGCCAGCAGACCGGTGGAGGGAGGCAACTATGGCTACACCTTC.

This chain links TRBV5-6 with TRBJ1-5, with D possibly TRBD1 on 6 matching bases. Per the germline V gene, CDR1 is SGHDT and CDR2 is YYEEEE. This CDR3 region has 18 residues. Trimming cost V 1 base and J 0 bases, with 17 bases left between them. The CDR3 region has the DNA TGTGCCAGCAGCTTGAGGCAGGGGCGTTTAAATAGCAATCAGCCCCAGCATTTT. Its translation is CASSLRQGRLNSNQPQHF. The full variable domain, rest sourced from reference TRBV5-6 and TRBJ1-5, is DAGVTQSPTHLIKTRGQQVTLRCSPKSGHDTVSWYQQALGQGPQFIFQYYEEEERQRGNFPDRFSGHQFPNYSSELNVNALLLGDSALYLCASSLRQGRLNSNQPQHFGDGTRLSIL.

The V call is TRBV7-9, the J call TRBJ2-3, with a weak D call TRBD2 (6 bases). Trimming shortened V by 4 bases and J by 6 bases, and 14 bases separated the two germline ends. This CDR3 is built from 14 residues. Per germline, CDR1 SEHNR and CDR2 FQNEAQ (reference sequence). The CDR3 protein is CASSSKDYPDTQYF. The CDR3 coding sequence is TGTGCCAGCAGCTCAAAGGACTATCCCGATACGCAGTATTTT.

The genes are TRBV7-9 and TRBJ1-2; TRBD1 agrees at 9 bases. The J segment lost 4 bases and the V segment lost 5 bases, leaving 11 bases of the junction unmatched. The CDR3 loop spans 16 amino acids. Per the germline V gene, CDR1 is SEHNR and CDR2 is FQNEAQ (reference sequence). DNA for the CDR3: TGTGCCAGCAGCACCATACGGGGGGGACAGGGCTATGGCTACACCTTC. Its translation: CASSTIRGGQGYGYTF.